This entry is about one TCR beta chain. The antigen remains undetermined. These data originate in a study of cytomegalovirus exposure and HLA in healthy donors. Overall study findings and caveats: A later analysis associated some 16,000 TCR beta sequences with HLA alleles at a 0.05 false discovery rate. Previous analysis showed most TCR beta V segments were productive about 87% or about 30% of the time.

The CDR3 sequence is 14 residues long. Germline CDR1 SEHNR, CDR2 FQNEAQ (reference sequence). V dropped 6 bases and J dropped 6; count of bases not matched to a gene: 6. The PCR employed 60 Vbeta primers together with 13 Jbeta primers. TCRdb keeps only in-frame clones here, not all; method: immunoSEQ multiplex PCR. The sample includes over 130,000 clones, roughly four fifths of them seen just once. This sequence was found in a male donor in good health and CMV-seronegative. The V call is TRBV7-9, the J call TRBJ2-3, with TRBD2 identical over 10 bases. Input material: PBMCs. In nucleotides, the CDR3 is TGTGCCAGCAGTTGGACTAGCGGACACGATACGCAGTATTTT. Its translation: CASSWTSGHDTQYF.